Shown below are 30 T cell receptor beta chains from a single sample sequenced in a study of Graves' ophthalmopathy and Graves' hyperthyroidism. Investigators amplified TCR beta CDR3 regions from RNA transcripts. Second-round multiplex PCR came after a first-round RT-PCR that employed HTBI primers. One entry per CDR3 protein, called by TCRdb with MiXCR from the multiplex PCR reads. The data contain roughly 350,000 distinct CDR3 sequences, about 15% of them singletons. Sequencing was carried out using peripheral blood. These receptors were obtained from an adult woman with stable Graves' hyperthyroidism.

The table lists this clonotype with many counts. The chain links TRBV29-1 to TRBJ2-5; 8 bases are shared with TRBD2. This CDR3 region has 14 residues. Germline trimming cut 6 bases from V and 2 bases from J; bases unmatched to any gene: 8. CDR1 and CDR2 from the germline V gene are SQVTM and ANQGSEA. Written as DNA, the CDR3 is TGCAGCGTGAGAAAGGTAGCGGGACAAGAGACCCAGTACTTC. Its protein product is CSVRKVAGQETQYF. Variable domain in full (rest from reference TRBV29-1 and TRBJ2-5): SAVISQKPSRDICQRGTSLTIQCQVDSQVTMMFWYRQQPGQSLTLIATANQGSEATYESGFVIDKFPISRPNLTFSTLTVSNMSPEDSSIYLCSVRKVAGQETQYFGPGTRLLVL.

This clonotype was observed a handful of times. This rearrangement joins TRBV29-1 to TRBJ2-7; D uncertain. Trimming left V 4 bases short and J 4 bases short, with 8 bases between. From germline, CDR1 is SQVTM and CDR2 ANQGSEA. The CDR3 covers 11 residues. CDR3 in amino acids: CSVVSQYEQYF. Here the CDR3 DNA reads TGCAGCGTTGTATCCCAATACGAGCAGTACTTC.

The genes are TRBV29-1 and TRBJ1-2; TRBD1 agrees at 10 bases. In germline, CDR1 is SQVTM, CDR2 ANQGSEA. The CDR3 consists of 14 residues. V was pared by 6 bases and J by 3 bases, with 7 bases of the junction left unmatched. The CDR3 sequence is CSVLGQGIDYGYTF. CDR3 nucleotide sequence: TGCAGCGTATTGGGACAGGGGATTGACTATGGCTACACCTTC.

This clonotype was seen many times. The rearrangement links TRBV28 to TRBJ1-5, with unresolved D. The CDR3 consists of 12 residues. V was cut by 5 bases and J by 7 bases, with 9 bases left in between. Per germline, CDR1 MDHEN and CDR2 SYDVKM. The chain's CDR3 is CASSEEDQPQHF. Here the CDR3 DNA reads TGTGCCAGCAGTGAAGAGGACCAGCCCCAGCATTTT.

This clonotype was detected many times. The chain links TRBV6-2 or TRBV6-3 to TRBJ2-7; the D gene could be TRBD1 or TRBD2 (5 bases each). Per the germline V gene, CDR1 is MNHEY and CDR2 is SVGEGT. The CDR3 runs 14 residues. V was pared by 1 base and J by 2 bases, with 9 bases between. The chain's CDR3 is CASSYWGRTYEQYF. CDR3 sequence (DNA): TGTGCCAGCAGTTACTGGGGACGGACCTACGAGCAGTACTTC.

This clonotype was detected many times. This chain connects TRBV29-1 to TRBJ2-5, with 9 bases fitting TRBD1. The CDR3 extends over 13 amino acids. CDR1 and CDR2 from the germline V gene are SQVTM and ANQGSEA. The trim removed 6 bases at V and 4 bases at J, leaving 6 bases unmatched. Here the CDR3 reads CSVGTGKGETQYF. The CDR3 DNA reads as TGCAGCGTCGGGACAGGGAAGGGAGAGACCCAGTACTTC.

The chain recombines TRBV4-2 with TRBJ2-7; 14 bases match TRBD2. V shed 1 base, J shed 1 base, and the junction held 9 bases outside the gene matches. The CDR3 is 19 residues long. The germline gives CDR1 LGHNA, CDR2 YNFKEQ. In DNA, the CDR3 is TGTGCCAGCAGCCAAGTGTCCCCGGGACTAGCGGGAGCATCCTACGAGCAGTACTTC. This encodes CASSQVSPGLAGASYEQYF.

This clonotype occurred many times. V gene TRBV6-2 or TRBV6-3 combines with J gene TRBJ2-4; D not resolved. This CDR3 is 15 amino acids long. CDR1 MNHEY and CDR2 SVGEGT come from the germline V gene. V was shortened by 6 bases and J by 0 bases, with 12 bases between the two germline ends. This CDR3 is CASSSRILAKNIQYF. The CDR3 coding sequence is TGTGCCAGCAGCTCGAGGATCCTAGCCAAAAACATTCAGTACTTC.

The sample holds many counts of this clonotype. V and J are TRBV6-2 or TRBV6-3 and TRBJ2-2, with TRBD1 identical over 9 bases. This CDR3 spans 17 amino acids. Germline CDR1 MNHEY, CDR2 SVGEGT. V was pared by 0 bases and J by 6 bases, with 8 bases of the junction left unmatched. In DNA form, the CDR3 reads TGTGCCAGCAGTTACTCCGGGGACAGGGTTCTGTCCGGGGAGCTGTTTTTT. Amino acids: CASSYSGDRVLSGELFF.

This clonotype was seen repeatedly, ten times or more. This chain uses TRBV19 with TRBJ2-2; D ambiguous. V lost 2 bases and J 1 base, leaving 2 bases between the germline ends. Germline-derived CDR1 and CDR2 are LNHDA and SQIVND (reference sequence). The CDR3 loop spans 13 amino acids. The CDR3 spells CASSIKNTGELFF. CDR3 DNA sequence: TGTGCCAGTAGTATAAAGAACACCGGGGAGCTGTTTTTT.

This clonotype has at least ten counts. The chain joins TRBV28 to TRBJ2-7, with unresolved D. Looked up from germline, CDR1 is MDHEN and CDR2 is SYDVKM. The CDR3 is 15 amino acids. The V and J ends lost 6 bases and 5 bases respectively, with 20 bases between them. DNA for the CDR3: TGTGCCAGCAGACTTCTTACTTGGAATCTCGACGAGCAGTACTTC. This encodes CASRLLTWNLDEQYF. The full variable domain, completed using reference TRBV28 and TRBJ2-7, is DVKVTQSSRYLVKRTGEKVFLECVQDMDHENMFWYRQDPGLGLRLIYFSYDVKMKEKGDIPEGYSVSREKKERFSLILESASTNQTSMYLCASRLLTWNLDEQYFGPGTRLTVT.

This sequence joins TRBV2 and TRBJ1-2; D is perhaps TRBD1 (5 bases). The CDR3 contains 13 residues. Per the germline V gene, CDR1 is SNHLY and CDR2 is FYNNEI. Trimming cost V 6 bases and J 4 bases, with 12 bases left between them. CDR3 in amino acids: CASRGDGSYGYTF. CDR3 coding DNA: TGTGCCAGCAGGGGGGACGGGAGCTATGGCTACACCTTC.

This clonotype was detected ten times or more. V is TRBV12-3 or TRBV12-4 and J is TRBJ2-5, with D perhaps matching TRBD2 (5 bases). CDR3 length: 11 amino acids. The ends were cut back, 5 bases at V and 7 bases at J, with 8 bases in the middle. The CDR3 here is CASSEAGTQYF. The CDR3 bases are TGTGCCAGCAGTGAGGCGGGGACCCAGTACTTC.

This clonotype has just one count. The genes are TRBV6-5 and TRBJ1-5; D gene uncertain. This CDR3 has 15 amino acids. The V gene's germline CDR1 is MNHEY and CDR2 SVGAGI. V was pared by 2 bases and J by 2 bases, with 10 bases between. In DNA, the CDR3 is TGTGCCAGCAGTTACGTCGGTGATGGCAATCAGCCCCAGCATTTT. It specifies CASSYVGDGNQPQHF.

This clonotype has at least ten counts. The rearrangement joins TRBV12-3 or TRBV12-4 to TRBJ1-5; 9 nucleotides line up with TRBD1. The CDR3 is 19 amino acids. V lost 4 bases, J lost 3 bases, and 16 bases stayed unmatched. The CDR3 protein is CASSSRATGTGHPNQPQHF. CDR3 nucleotide sequence: TGTGCCAGCAGTTCTAGGGCAACCGGGACAGGGCACCCCAATCAGCCCCAGCATTTT.

J is TRBJ2-5 and V is TRBV6-2 or TRBV6-3, with 9 bases fitting TRBD1. The V and J ends lost 7 bases and 6 bases, in that order; junction bases with no gene match: 6. This CDR3 has 13 amino acids. Germline assignment: CDR1 MNHEY and CDR2 SVGEGT. In DNA form, the CDR3 reads TGTGCCAGCAACCCGGACAGGGGACAGACCCAGTACTTC. It codes for CASNPDRGQTQYF.

This clonotype was picked up many times. The rearrangement uses TRBV28 and TRBJ1-2, with a weak D call TRBD1 (5 bases). This CDR3 contains 13 residues. Germline values: CDR1 MDHEN, CDR2 SYDVKM. V was shortened by 5 bases and J by 7 bases, with 14 bases between the two germline ends. The CDR3 nucleotides are TGTGCCAGCAGTCGGCAACAGGATTCTGGCTACACCTTC. It specifies CASSRQQDSGYTF.

Ten or more counts support this clonotype. The CDR3 DNA reads as TGCAGGCCCGGGACGGGACAGGGTTTAGGGGCTTTCTTT. This encodes CRPGTGQGLGAFF. This chain uses TRBV20-1 with TRBJ1-1, with 9 bases identical to TRBD1. This CDR3 comprises 13 residues. CDR1 and CDR2 from the germline V gene are DFQATT and SNEGSKA (reference sequence).

The sample holds many counts of this clonotype. The V call is TRBV20-1, the J call TRBJ1-2; possible D gene TRBD1, 5 bases. Germline assignment: CDR1 DFQATT and CDR2 SNEGSKA (reference sequence). Trimming removed 0 bases from V and 4 bases from J, with 9 bases in between. There are 13 residues in the CDR3. CDR3: CSARDQGIYGYTF. DNA for the CDR3: TGCAGTGCTAGAGATCAGGGTATCTATGGCTACACCTTC.

This clonotype occurred many times. The genes are TRBV11-1 and TRBJ2-5; 12 bases are shared with TRBD2. CDR1 and CDR2 from the germline V gene are SGHAT and FQDESV (reference sequence). The CDR3 has 17 amino acids. Trimming took 5 bases from V and 4 from J; bases not matched to a gene: 11. This CDR3 is CASSPRLAGEPGETQYF. CDR3 sequence (DNA): TGTGCCAGCAGCCCCCGACTAGCGGGAGAACCGGGAGAGACCCAGTACTTC.

The chain employs TRBV12-3 or TRBV12-4 and TRBJ1-2; perhaps TRBD1 as D (6 bases). The CDR3 extends over 14 amino acids. V gave up 3 bases and J gave up 8 bases, with 16 bases separating them. CDR3 coding DNA: TGTGCCAGCAGTTTCAGGGGAGGGGCCGTCGGCTACACCTTC. It is translated as CASSFRGGAVGYTF.

This clonotype has at least ten counts. One junction end does not reproduce the germline sequence, and a read error may be involved. The genes are TRBV7-9 and TRBJ2-4; 7 bases are a match to TRBD1. The germline CDR1 and CDR2 sequences are SEHNR and FQNEAQ (reference sequence). The CDR3 is 16 residues long. This CDR3 reads CASSPTGVGAKNIKYF. The CDR3 region has the DNA TGTGCCAGCAGCCCAACAGGGGTTGGGGCCAAAAACATTAAGTACTTC.

The table lists this clonotype with many counts. The chain links TRBV14 to TRBJ2-7; D remains unclear. Trimming took off 1 base at V and 5 bases at J, with 9 bases between the two ends. The CDR3 consists of 13 residues. The germline gives CDR1 SGHDN, CDR2 FVKESK. This chain's CDR3 is CASSQVAPDEQYF. DNA for the CDR3: TGTGCCAGCAGCCAAGTCGCCCCGGACGAGCAGTACTTC. The whole variable domain, remainder taken from reference TRBV14 and TRBJ2-7, is EAGVTQFPSHSVIEKGQTVTLRCDPISGHDNLYWYRRVMGKEIKFLLHFVKESKQDESGMPNNRFLAERTGGTYSTLKVQPAELEDSGVYFCASSQVAPDEQYFGPGTRLTVT.

This clonotype was seen repeatedly, ten times or more. This chain links TRBV6-2 or TRBV6-3 with TRBJ2-7; 9 bases line up with TRBD2. CDR3 size: 14 residues. The V and J ends lost 6 bases and 2 bases, in that order; junction bases with no gene match: 5. Germline V gene sequence: CDR1 MNHEY, CDR2 SVGEGT. The CDR3 DNA reads as TGTGCCAGCAGCTTAGCGGGAGAGACCTACGAGCAGTACTTC. Amino acid sequence: CASSLAGETYEQYF.

This clonotype was seen many times. This chain uses TRBV2 with TRBJ2-7, with D tentatively TRBD2 (5 bases). Germline loops: CDR1 SNHLY, CDR2 FYNNEI. The V end was cut by 7 bases, the J end by 0 bases, with 13 bases between. CDR3 length: 14 residues. CDR3 region: CASNLEADSYEQYF. The CDR3 region has the DNA TGTGCCAGCAATCTGGAGGCGGACTCCTACGAGCAGTACTTC.

This clonotype was recorded many times. This rearrangement joins TRBV5-1 to TRBJ2-7, with 7 positions matching TRBD2. From germline, CDR1 is SGHRS and CDR2 YFSETQ. Losses at the gene ends were 7 bases for V and 5 bases for J; bases not matched to a gene: 6. There are 12 residues in the CDR3. The CDR3 sequence: CASGEGIDEQYF. The CDR3 DNA is TGCGCCAGCGGGGAGGGGATCGACGAGCAGTACTTC.

Ten or more counts support this clonotype. The chain links TRBV12-3 or TRBV12-4 to TRBJ1-1, with D possibly being TRBD1 (6 bases). This CDR3 region has 14 residues. Trimming stripped 6 bases from V and 3 bases from J, with 14 bases between. The CDR3 DNA sequence: TGTGCCAGCAGCCCACAGGGAGTGGACACTGAAGCTTTCTTT. It encodes CASSPQGVDTEAFF.

This clonotype has ten or more counts. The chain links TRBV28 to TRBJ1-1, with TRBD1 identical over 8 bases. The length of the CDR3 is 14 residues. Germline V gene lookup returns CDR1 MDHEN and CDR2 SYDVKM. Trimming took 6 bases from V and 5 from J; bases not matched to a gene: 8. In DNA, the CDR3 is TGTGCCAGCAGAGACAGGGGCGCGGGGACTGAAGCTTTCTTT. This sequence encodes CASRDRGAGTEAFF. Variable domain in full (rest from reference TRBV28 and TRBJ1-1): DVKVTQSSRYLVKRTGEKVFLECVQDMDHENMFWYRQDPGLGLRLIYFSYDVKMKEKGDIPEGYSVSREKKERFSLILESASTNQTSMYLCASRDRGAGTEAFFGQGTRLTVV.

This clonotype was recorded at least ten times. The chain carries TRBV19 and TRBJ1-1; maybe TRBD1 (5 bases). V lost 7 bases and J 7 bases, leaving 19 bases between the germline ends. The CDR3 loop spans 14 amino acids. Looked up from germline, CDR1 is LNHDA and CDR2 is SQIVND (reference sequence). CDR3 in amino acids: CASMGQTRYNEAFF. The CDR3 DNA reads as TGTGCCAGTATGGGGCAGACAAGGTATAATGAAGCTTTCTTT.

This clonotype was recorded a few times. The chain couples TRBV5-1 to TRBJ1-2; D ambiguous. Germline CDR1 reads SGHRS; CDR2 reads YFSETQ. This CDR3 contains 20 residues. The V gene lost 4 bases and the J gene lost 8 bases, with 36 bases spanning the gap. The CDR3 protein is CASSPLISAGNPPTRRGYTF. The CDR3 nucleotides read TGCGCCAGCAGCCCCTTAATATCAGCGGGAAATCCGCCAACGAGGAGAGGCTACACCTTC.